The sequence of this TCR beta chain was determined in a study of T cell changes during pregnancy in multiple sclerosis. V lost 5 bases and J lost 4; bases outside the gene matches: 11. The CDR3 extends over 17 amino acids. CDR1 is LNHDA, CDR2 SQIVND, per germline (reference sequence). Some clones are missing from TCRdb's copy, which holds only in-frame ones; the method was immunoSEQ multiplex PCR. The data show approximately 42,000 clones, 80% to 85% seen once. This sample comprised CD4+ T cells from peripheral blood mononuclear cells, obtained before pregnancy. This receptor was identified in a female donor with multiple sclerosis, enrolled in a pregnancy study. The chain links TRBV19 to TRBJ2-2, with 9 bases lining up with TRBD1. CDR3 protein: CASSRAQGAISTGELFF. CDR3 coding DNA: TGTGCCAGTAGTCGTGCACAGGGGGCAATAAGCACCGGGGAGCTGTTTTTT. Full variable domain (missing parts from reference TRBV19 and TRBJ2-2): DGGITQSPKYLFRKEGQNVTLSCEQNLNHDAMYWYRQDPGQGLRLIYYSQIVNDFQKGDIAEGYSVSREKKESFPLTVTSAQKNPTAFYLCASSRAQGAISTGELFFGEGSRLTVL.